Below are 30 T cell receptor beta chains sequenced from a single sample in a study of CD8+ T cells in alopecia areata. Investigators isolated RNA and reverse transcribed it into cDNA to act as the sequencing template. TCRdb keeps only in-frame clones here, not all; method: immunoSEQ multiplex PCR. The sample comprises more than 150,000 clones, 59% of which are singletons, and roughly 14% rests with the top ten. The starting material was CD4+ T cells sorted from blood, obtained at week 0. The receptors were sampled from a human donor with alopecia areata.

Turning to this clone: The junction does not match germline at one end; this may be a read error. CDR3 in DNA: TGCGCCAGCAGCGCCGCTCCCGGGACTAGCGGGGGGGCCCTCGTCTTC. Translated, it gives CASSAAPGTSGGALVF. The J gene is TRBJ2-1, the V gene TRBV5-1, with 16 bases aligning to TRBD2. The V gene's germline CDR1 is SGHRS and CDR2 YFSETQ. The CDR3 is 16 residues long.

J is TRBJ1-5 and V is TRBV7-9, with a possible D match to TRBD1 (5 bases). This CDR3 is built from 15 residues. CDR1 SEHNR and CDR2 FQNEAQ come from the germline V gene (reference sequence). The V end lost 5 bases, the J end lost 7 bases, and 18 bases lay between the germline ends. This chain's CDR3 is CASSPSGGRQQPQHF. DNA for the CDR3: TGTGCCAGCAGCCCTTCCGGGGGGAGGCAGCAGCCCCAGCATTTT.

This chain links TRBV5-1 with TRBJ2-7, with 10 bases matching TRBD1. Losses at the gene ends were 4 bases for V and 4 bases for J; bases not matched to a gene: 11. The CDR3 extends over 16 amino acids. CDR1 is SGHRS and CDR2 is YFSETQ in the germline V gene. CDR3 amino acids: CASSPWDRGSMYEQYF. CDR3 in DNA: TGCGCCAGCAGCCCTTGGGACAGGGGAAGTATGTACGAGCAGTACTTC. The variable domain in full, with the rest retrieved from reference TRBV5-1 and TRBJ2-7, is KAGVTQTPRYLIKTRGQQVTLSCSPISGHRSVSWYQQTPGQGLQFLFEYFSETQRNKGNFPGRFSGRQFSNSRSEMNVSTLELGDSALYLCASSPWDRGSMYEQYFGPGTRLTVT.

V gene TRBV30 combines with J gene TRBJ2-7; D might be TRBD1 (5 bases). The germline gives CDR1 GTSNPN, CDR2 SVGIG (reference sequence). Trimming stripped 4 bases from V and 2 bases from J, with 9 bases between. The CDR3 contains 12 residues. CDR3 protein: CAWNPGPYEQYF. The CDR3 DNA follows: TGTGCCTGGAATCCAGGGCCCTACGAGCAGTACTTC.

The rearrangement joins TRBV5-1 to TRBJ1-1; D gene unclear. Per the germline V gene, CDR1 is SGHRS and CDR2 is YFSETQ. V was clipped by 1 base and J by 1 base, with 8 bases between them. The CDR3 extends over 14 amino acids. CDR3 residues: CASSLSGRNTEAFF. For the CDR3, the DNA is TGCGCCAGCAGCTTGTCGGGGAGGAACACTGAAGCTTTCTTT.

DNA of the CDR3: TGTGCCAGCAGTGGCGGATCTAGCACAGATACGCAGTATTTT. Amino acids: CASSGGSSTDTQYF. This chain connects TRBV25-1 to TRBJ2-3; unclear D gene. CDR3 length: 14 residues. Germline loops: CDR1 MGHDK, CDR2 SYGVNS. V shed 4 bases and J shed 0 bases, with 8 bases lying between them.

The sample holds a few counts of this clone. The CDR3 region is CSVDPGRGYGYTF. CDR3 coding DNA: TGCAGCGTTGACCCCGGTCGCGGCTATGGCTACACCTTC. The chain carries TRBV29-1 and TRBJ1-2; the D is unclear. The CDR3 runs 13 residues. V was pared by 3 bases and J by 4 bases, with 12 bases between. In germline, CDR1 is SQVTM, CDR2 ANQGSEA.

This chain uses TRBV6-5 with TRBJ1-2, with D perhaps matching TRBD1 (6 bases). Per the germline V gene, CDR1 is MNHEY and CDR2 is SVGAGI. Trimming cost V 6 bases and J 8 bases, with 16 bases left between them. The CDR3 consists of 13 residues. CDR3 DNA sequence: TGTGCCAGCAGCAGACAGGTTCTTTGGGGCTACACCTTC. It codes for CASSRQVLWGYTF.

V gene TRBV12-5 combines with J gene TRBJ2-7, with D possibly matching TRBD1 (6 bases). The V end lost 2 bases, the J end lost 3 bases, and 11 bases lay between the germline ends. This CDR3 spans 14 amino acids. Germline assignment: CDR1 LGHNT and CDR2 FRNRAP. This CDR3 is CASGLYRDLYEQYF. The CDR3 DNA sequence: TGTGCTAGTGGTTTGTACAGGGACCTCTACGAGCAGTACTTC.

This rearrangement joins TRBV30 to TRBJ2-7; 11 nucleotides match TRBD2. After removal of 3 bases from V and 2 bases from J, the junction contained 6 bases not matched to a gene. Germline assignment: CDR1 GTSNPN and CDR2 SVGIG (reference sequence). The CDR3 has 15 residues. The CDR3 reads CAWRVSGGGPYEQYF. CDR3 DNA sequence: TGTGCCTGGAGAGTTAGCGGGGGGGGTCCCTACGAGCAGTACTTC.

The rearrangement links TRBV23-1 to TRBJ1-2, with TRBD1 matching over 7 bases. TRBV23-1 qualifies as an ORF whose function is uncertain. CDR3 length equals 13 residues. Unmatched junction bases numbered 4, after V lost 3 bases and J lost 6 bases. In DNA, the CDR3 is TGCGCCAGCAGTCAGACAGGGACTAATGGCTACACCTTC. Protein product: CASSQTGTNGYTF.

This rearrangement joins TRBV7-6 to TRBJ1-2, with 8 positions matching TRBD1. Germline CDR1 reads SGHVS; CDR2 reads FNYEAQ. The CDR3 has 17 residues. The V and J ends lost 4 bases and 7 bases, in that order; junction bases with no gene match: 17. The CDR3 here is CASSCDRDRRPFCGYTF. The CDR3 bases are TGTGCCAGCAGCTGTGACCGGGACAGGCGTCCCTTTTGTGGCTACACCTTC.

This clone occurred a few times. The J gene is TRBJ2-5, the V gene TRBV7-2, with D possibly matching TRBD1 (6 bases). The germline V gene encodes CDR1 SGHTA and CDR2 FQGNSA. The CDR3 has 14 residues. V dropped 10 bases and J dropped 1 base, with 16 bases sitting between them. The CDR3 spells CATRSLTGQETQYF. The CDR3 DNA follows: TGTGCCACAAGATCCTTGACAGGCCAAGAGACCCAGTACTTC.

The V and J genes are TRBV5-6 and TRBJ1-1; tentative D call: TRBD1 (6 bases). Per germline, CDR1 SGHDT and CDR2 YYEEEE. Trimming took off 2 bases at V and 6 bases at J, with 11 bases between the two ends. The CDR3 has 13 amino acids. Written as DNA, the CDR3 is TGTGCCAGCAGCTTTTGGCCAGGGGCTGAAGCTTTCTTT. It codes for CASSFWPGAEAFF.

The CDR3 here is CASSAGTGSNYGYTF. Here the CDR3 DNA reads TGTGCCAGCAGTGCCGGGACAGGCTCTAACTATGGCTACACCTTC. The V gene is TRBV25-1, the J gene TRBJ1-2; 8 nucleotides align to TRBD1. The CDR3 loop spans 15 amino acids. V gave up 4 bases and J gave up 0 bases; unmatched junction bases: 4. Germline values: CDR1 MGHDK, CDR2 SYGVNS.

The genes are TRBV7-9 and TRBJ1-5; D is unclear. V was cut by 5 bases and J by 0 bases, with 17 bases left in between. The CDR3 totals 17 residues. Germline CDR1 reads SEHNR; CDR2 reads FQNEAQ (reference sequence). CDR3 in DNA: TGTGCCAGCAGCCAAAGTTTGACTGCCGATAGCAATCAGCCCCAGCATTTT. Protein sequence: CASSQSLTADSNQPQHF.

This rearrangement joins TRBV29-1 to TRBJ1-6; D unresolved. Trimming cost V 4 bases and J 7 bases, with 11 bases left between them. The CDR3 has 13 residues. Germline V gene lookup returns CDR1 SQVTM and CDR2 ANQGSEA. The CDR3 sequence is CSVADIANSPLHF. The CDR3 bases are TGCAGCGTTGCCGACATAGCCAATTCACCCCTCCACTTT.

V usage is TRBV29-1 and J usage is TRBJ1-1; the D is unclear. The V end lost 2 bases, the J end lost 1 base, and 8 bases lay between the germline ends. The germline gives CDR1 SQVTM, CDR2 ANQGSEA. The CDR3 has 13 residues. The CDR3: CSVEPPGNTEAFF. The CDR3 DNA sequence: TGCAGCGTTGAACCCCCAGGGAACACTGAAGCTTTCTTT.

V is TRBV29-1 and J is TRBJ2-3; unclear D gene. V was cut by 8 bases and J by 3 bases, with 15 bases left in between. Germline-derived CDR1 and CDR2 are SQVTM and ANQGSEA. The CDR3 totals 13 residues. As DNA, the CDR3 is TGCAGCCAAAGGCCCTTCCAGACAGATACGCAGTATTTT. It codes for CSQRPFQTDTQYF.

This clone occurred many times. This CDR3 is also generated by other DNA sequences in the sample. The V call is TRBV15, the J call TRBJ1-5; no definite D call. Per the germline V gene, CDR1 is LNHNV and CDR2 is YYDKDF (reference sequence). This CDR3 is 15 amino acids long. Trimming stripped 0 bases from V and 4 bases from J, with 10 bases between. CDR3 protein: CATSRDPGSNQPQHF. The CDR3 DNA reads as TGTGCCACCAGCAGAGATCCGGGGTCGAATCAGCCCCAGCATTTT. Together with reference TRBV15 and TRBJ1-5, the CDR3 gives the full variable domain: DAMVIQNPRYQVTQFGKPVTLSCSQTLNHNVMYWYQQKSSQAPKLLFHYYDKDFNNEADTPDNFQSRRPNTSFCFLDIRSPGLGDTAMYLCATSRDPGSNQPQHFGDGTRLSIL.

The rearrangement links TRBV15 to TRBJ1-6; 11 bases align to TRBD1. Germline V gene sequence: CDR1 LNHNV, CDR2 YYDKDF (reference sequence). This CDR3 has 15 amino acids. V lost 3 bases and J lost 9; bases outside the gene matches: 4. CDR3 region: CATSRDRGRGSPLHF. CDR3 nucleotides: TGTGCCACCAGCAGGGACAGGGGGCGAGGTTCACCCCTCCACTTT. Looking up the rest from reference TRBV15 and TRBJ1-6 gives the full variable domain: DAMVIQNPRYQVTQFGKPVTLSCSQTLNHNVMYWYQQKSSQAPKLLFHYYDKDFNNEADTPDNFQSRRPNTSFCFLDIRSPGLGDTAMYLCATSRDRGRGSPLHFGNGTRLTVT.

The rearrangement uses TRBV5-1 and TRBJ2-7; 10 bases match TRBD1. Germline V gives CDR1 SGHRS, CDR2 YFSETQ. The CDR3 is 14 amino acids. V was clipped by 4 bases and J by 3 bases; unmatched bases: 4. The CDR3 reads CASSRTGGIYEQYF. In DNA form, the CDR3 reads TGCGCCAGCAGCCGGACAGGGGGTATCTACGAGCAGTACTTC.

This sequence joins TRBV30 and TRBJ1-1, with D possibly matching TRBD1 (5 bases). The CDR3 is 15 amino acids. V lost 0 bases to trimming and J lost 7 bases, with 18 bases between them. CDR1 GTSNPN and CDR2 SVGIG come from the germline V gene (reference sequence). CDR3 in DNA: TGTGCCTGGAGTGTACGGAAGGGAGGGGTAGGTGAAGCTTTCTTT. Translating gives CAWSVRKGGVGEAFF.

A few counts support this clone. In DNA, the CDR3 is TGCAGCGTTGAAGCGGGACTAGGCACTGAAGCTTTCTTT. Translated, it gives CSVEAGLGTEAFF. The J gene is TRBJ1-1, the V gene TRBV29-1, with D possibly TRBD1 on 5 matching bases. CDR1 and CDR2 from the germline V gene are SQVTM and ANQGSEA. This CDR3 has 13 residues. The V end lost 1 base, the J end lost 4 bases, and 10 bases lay between the germline ends.

This clone has only a few counts. The genes are TRBV29-1 and TRBJ2-2; D perhaps matches TRBD2 (6 bases). Per the germline V gene, CDR1 is SQVTM and CDR2 is ANQGSEA. The germline V and J ends were trimmed by 4 bases and 0 bases, with 6 bases remaining between them. The CDR3 extends over 13 amino acids. CDR3 DNA: TGCAGCGTTGGCGGGGCGAACACCGGGGAGCTGTTTTTT. Protein product: CSVGGANTGELFF.

This chain uses TRBV5-6 with TRBJ1-6, with 7 nucleotides matching TRBD1. The germline gives CDR1 SGHDT, CDR2 YYEEEE. This CDR3 is 15 amino acids long. V shed 4 bases, J shed 7 bases, and the junction held 8 bases outside the gene matches. The CDR3 reads CASSARQGLNSPLHF. CDR3 in DNA: TGTGCCAGCAGCGCGCGACAGGGATTGAATTCACCCCTCCACTTT.

This clone was recorded only once. CDR3 in DNA: TGTGCCTGGAGCCCCGGACTCCGGGACTACACCTACGAGCAGTACTTC. As protein: CAWSPGLRDYTYEQYF. The V gene is TRBV30, the J gene TRBJ2-7, with 7 bases matching TRBD2. This CDR3 contains 16 residues. The junction had 13 bases not matched to a gene; V was cut back by 3 bases and J by 2 bases. CDR1 and CDR2 (germline): GTSNPN, SVGIG (reference sequence).

The genes are TRBV29-1 and TRBJ2-6; 7 bases match TRBD1. CDR3 length equals 14 residues. Germline trimming cut 4 bases from V and 1 base from J; bases unmatched to any gene: 1. CDR1 and CDR2 (germline): SQVTM, ANQGSEA. CDR3 residues: CSVGGQSGANVLTF. As DNA, the CDR3 is TGCAGCGTTGGGGGACAGTCTGGGGCCAACGTCCTGACTTTC.

The rearrangement uses TRBV2 and TRBJ1-2, with no clear D. This CDR3 is built from 15 residues. In germline, CDR1 is SNHLY, CDR2 FYNNEI. V was pared by 3 bases and J by 3 bases, with 14 bases between. In DNA form, the CDR3 reads TGTGCCAGCAGTGAGCGGGGAGACCGCGACTATGGCTACACCTTC. This codes for CASSERGDRDYGYTF.

The sample holds a few counts of this clone. The rearrangement joins TRBV19 to TRBJ2-6, with D uncertain. There are 11 residues in the CDR3. The germline gives CDR1 LNHDA, CDR2 SQIVND (reference sequence). The V and J ends lost 4 bases and 12 bases respectively, with 7 bases between them. The CDR3 here is CASSTPRVLTF. CDR3 DNA: TGTGCCAGTAGTACCCCCCGCGTCCTGACTTTC. The full variable domain, its missing parts supplied by reference TRBV19 and TRBJ2-6, is DGGITQSPKYLFRKEGQNVTLSCEQNLNHDAMYWYRQDPGQGLRLIYYSQIVNDFQKGDIAEGYSVSREKKESFPLTVTSAQKNPTAFYLCASSTPRVLTFGAGSRLTVL.